This T cell receptor beta chain originates from a study of neurological immune-mediated disorders. Findings of the study overall: Because no CDR3 amino acid sequences were shared across subjects by expanded clones, private repertoires were suggested in all groups.

Trimming removed 6 bases from V and 8 bases from J; junction bases left unmatched: 11. Germline V gives CDR1 MNHEY, CDR2 SMNVEV (reference sequence). CDR3 length equals 14 residues. It was by 5'RACE with 10-nucleotide random UMIs that the cDNA was made. The authors obtained over 180 million TCR-beta sequences from 15-18 subjects per sequencing run. TCRdb independently ran MiXCR on the 5' RACE reads; one entry per CDR3 protein. The sample has around 94,000 distinct CDR3 sequences, roughly 3.5% seen once. By its share, this clonotype is medium-sized. Its antigen remains unknown. PBMCs stored at -80 C, 2 million in total, were the source of the unsorted libraries.

The source is a young woman with multiple sclerosis. V is TRBV27 and J is TRBJ1-2; 8 nucleotides match TRBD1. Sequences were obtained from PBMCs. CDR3 in DNA: TGTGCCAGCAGGATGGGACAGGCGATGAGCGGCTACACCTTC. Protein sequence: CASRMGQAMSGYTF.